This TCR beta chain appears in the sequencing data of a study of blood T cells in healthy people across ages. Study in general: Using template switching, researchers captured about one barcoded beta molecule for each two T cells.

With a J-beta primer mix and a sample-barcoded 5' primer, a second PCR ran about 6 to 11 cycles. TCRdb itself ran the 5' RACE reads through MiXCR, one entry per CDR3 protein. The sample lists around 2 million distinct CDR3 sequences, around 40% occurring once. Each sample gave at least 6.5 million isolated PBMCs. Each sample provided at least 6 micrograms of extracted total RNA. The origin of this receptor is a human donor in good health. Sequencing input: blood.

CDR3 amino acids: CASGNGQPWETQYF. The CDR3 DNA reads as TGTGCCAGCGGCAACGGACAGCCCTGGGAGACCCAGTACTTC. V gene TRBV7-2 combines with J gene TRBJ2-5, with a tentative D call TRBD1 (6 bases). V lost 8 bases and J 5 bases, leaving 18 bases between the germline ends. Germline CDR1 reads SGHTA; CDR2 reads FQGNSA. The length of the CDR3 is 14 residues.